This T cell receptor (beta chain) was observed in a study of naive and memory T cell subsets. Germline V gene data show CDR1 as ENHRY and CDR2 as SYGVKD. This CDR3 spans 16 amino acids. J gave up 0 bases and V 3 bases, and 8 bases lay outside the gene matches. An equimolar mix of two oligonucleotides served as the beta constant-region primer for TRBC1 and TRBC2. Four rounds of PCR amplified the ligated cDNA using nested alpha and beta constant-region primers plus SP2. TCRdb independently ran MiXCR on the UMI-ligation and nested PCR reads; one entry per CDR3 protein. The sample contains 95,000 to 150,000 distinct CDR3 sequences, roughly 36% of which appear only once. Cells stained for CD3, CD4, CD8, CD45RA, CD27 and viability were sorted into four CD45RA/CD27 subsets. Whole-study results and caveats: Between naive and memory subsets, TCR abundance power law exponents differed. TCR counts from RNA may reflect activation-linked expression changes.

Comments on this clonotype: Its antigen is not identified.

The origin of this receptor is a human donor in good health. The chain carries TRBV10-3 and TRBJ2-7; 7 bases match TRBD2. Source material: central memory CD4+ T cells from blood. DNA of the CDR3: TGTGCCATCAGTGAACTGGGCCTAGCGGTCTCCTACGAGCAGTACTTC. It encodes CAISELGLAVSYEQYF.